The 19 T cell receptor beta chains below come from one sample, sequenced in a study of T cells in localized non-small cell lung cancer. The method was immunoSEQ multiplex PCR; TCRdb's version includes in-frame clones alone and lacks a portion of them. The repertoire holds about 78,000 clones, 84% seen once, with under 3.5% in the top ten. Source: peripheral blood, taken before any cancer treatment. These receptors originate from a man aged 35 to 69 with stage I lung adenocarcinoma.

The chain carries TRBV30 and TRBJ1-3; perhaps TRBD1 as D (5 bases). V lost 2 bases to trimming and J lost 3 bases, with 11 bases between them. Germline CDR1 is GTSNPN and CDR2 is SVGIG (reference sequence). This CDR3 contains 14 residues. The chain's CDR3 is CAWSTGGGGNTIYF. The CDR3 coding sequence is TGTGCCTGGAGTACGGGGGGTGGTGGAAACACCATATATTTT.

V and J are TRBV5-1 and TRBJ2-6, with 8 bases that match TRBD1. The CDR3 runs 17 residues. V lost 4 bases and J lost 3; bases outside the gene matches: 9. Germline V gene sequence: CDR1 SGHRS, CDR2 YFSETQ. CDR3 sequence reads: CASSQTTGARGANVLTF. The CDR3 bases are TGCGCCAGCAGCCAAACGACAGGGGCTCGTGGGGCCAACGTCCTGACTTTC.

This chain links TRBV4-3 with TRBJ2-3, with D possibly being TRBD2 (5 bases). Germline V lookup: CDR1 LGHNA, CDR2 YSLEER. The V end lost 3 bases, the J end lost 1 base, and 11 bases lay between the germline ends. This CDR3 is 15 amino acids long. The CDR3 loop reads CASSHGVSGTDTQYF. Written as DNA, the CDR3 is TGCGCCAGCAGCCATGGCGTTAGCGGCACAGATACGCAGTATTTT.

The rearrangement uses TRBV7-6 and TRBJ1-5; D is ambiguous. Germline-derived CDR1 and CDR2 are SGHVS and FNYEAQ. This CDR3 has 16 amino acids. Trimming shortened V by 1 base and J by 6 bases, and 16 bases separated the two germline ends. CDR3 residues: CASSLGAVEVGQPQHF. The CDR3 nucleotides are TGTGCCAGCAGCTTAGGGGCAGTGGAGGTCGGTCAGCCCCAGCATTTT.

J is TRBJ1-5 and V is TRBV19, with D possibly matching TRBD1 (6 bases). Trimming took off 2 bases at V and 2 bases at J, with 10 bases between the two ends. Germline loops: CDR1 LNHDA, CDR2 SQIVND (reference sequence). The CDR3 has 15 amino acids. The CDR3 spells CASSIQGPGNQPQHF. The CDR3 DNA sequence: TGTGCCAGTAGTATACAGGGGCCGGGCAATCAGCCCCAGCATTTT.

The chain links TRBV7-6 to TRBJ1-2; D possibly corresponds to TRBD1 (6 bases). The CDR3 spans 13 residues. In germline, CDR1 is SGHVS, CDR2 FNYEAQ. The V end lost 1 base, the J end lost 8 bases, and 11 bases lay between the germline ends. The CDR3 sequence: CASSLDAGVGYTF. The CDR3 bases are TGTGCCAGCAGCTTAGACGCAGGGGTCGGCTACACCTTC. The full variable domain, completed using reference TRBV7-6 and TRBJ1-2, is GAGVSQSPRYKVTKRGQDVALRCDPISGHVSLYWYRQALGQGPEFLTYFNYEAQQDKSGLPNDRFSAERPEGSISTLTIQRTEQRDSAMYRCASSLDAGVGYTFGSGTRLTVV.

The chain has TRBV27 and TRBJ1-3; 8 bases match TRBD1. With 7 bases clipped from V and 2 bases from J, the junction kept 4 bases outside the gene matches. This CDR3 spans 14 amino acids. The germline V gene has CDR1 MNHEY and CDR2 SMNVEV (reference sequence). CDR3 nucleotides: TGTGCCAGCACGTCGACAGGGGCTGGAAACACCATATATTTT. Translation: CASTSTGAGNTIYF.

The chain carries TRBV2 and TRBJ2-7; 8 positions agree with TRBD2. V trimming: 7 bases; J trimming: 0 bases; junction bases outside the gene matches: 5. This CDR3 comprises 14 residues. The germline V gene has CDR1 SNHLY and CDR2 FYNNEI. CDR3 residues: CASTSGSLSYEQYF. The CDR3 region has the DNA TGTGCCAGCACTAGCGGGTCTCTCTCCTACGAGCAGTACTTC.

This clone was observed once. Written as DNA, the CDR3 is TGTGCCTGGAGTGACGGGACCGGAGGTCAGCCCCAGCATTTT. It codes for CAWSDGTGGQPQHF. This sequence joins TRBV30 and TRBJ1-5; perhaps TRBD1 as D (5 bases). There are 14 residues in the CDR3. Trimming stripped 1 base from V and 6 bases from J, with 13 bases between. Germline V gives CDR1 GTSNPN, CDR2 SVGIG (reference sequence).

The sample holds many counts of this clone. The chain is built from TRBV5-1 and TRBJ2-7; D possibly corresponds to TRBD1 (6 bases). CDR1 and CDR2 (germline): SGHRS, YFSETQ. CDR3 size: 13 residues. Between the trimmed V and J ends, which lost 0 bases and 6 bases, there was a span of 10 bases. The CDR3 sequence: CASSLVQGFEQYF. The CDR3 DNA reads TGCGCCAGCAGCTTGGTCCAGGGGTTCGAGCAGTACTTC. The complete variable domain, with remaining parts taken from reference TRBV5-1 and TRBJ2-7, reads KAGVTQTPRYLIKTRGQQVTLSCSPISGHRSVSWYQQTPGQGLQFLFEYFSETQRNKGNFPGRFSGRQFSNSRSEMNVSTLELGDSALYLCASSLVQGFEQYFGPGTRLTVT.

The count of this clone is one. The V gene is TRBV2, the J gene TRBJ2-6; D possibly uses TRBD1 or TRBD2 (5 bases each). The germline V and J ends were trimmed by 3 bases and 0 bases, with 9 bases remaining between them. The CDR3 is made up of 16 amino acids. Germline values: CDR1 SNHLY, CDR2 FYNNEI. This CDR3 is CASSEGRFSGANVLTF. The DNA for the CDR3 is TGTGCCAGCAGTGAGGGACGGTTCTCTGGGGCCAACGTCCTGACTTTC.

This clone showed up just once. The chain combines TRBV7-3 with TRBJ2-5; D unresolved. V was shortened by 2 bases and J by 1 base, with 5 bases between the two germline ends. The germline V gene has CDR1 SGHTA and CDR2 FQGTGA. The CDR3 has 13 amino acids. The CDR3, as DNA: TGTGCCAGCAGCTTAGGACCCCAAGAGACCCAGTACTTC. This gives the protein CASSLGPQETQYF.

This chain's CDR3 is CASSSAMEVTQYF. The CDR3 DNA reads TGCGCCAGCAGCTCCGCCATGGAGGTTACGCAGTATTTT. The V and J genes are TRBV5-1 and TRBJ2-3; D perhaps matches TRBD2 (5 bases). This CDR3 has 13 amino acids. V gave up 3 bases and J gave up 8 bases, with 13 bases separating them. Germline CDR1 SGHRS, CDR2 YFSETQ.

This clone is a singleton in its sample. The chain couples TRBV5-1 to TRBJ1-4; TRBD1 might be the D (5 bases). The CDR3 sequence is 15 residues long. The germline CDR1 and CDR2 sequences are SGHRS and YFSETQ. The V gene lost 4 bases and the J gene lost 0 bases, with 10 bases spanning the gap. In nucleotides, the CDR3 is TGCGCCAGCAGCCAGCTGGGGGCAACTAATGAAAAACTGTTTTTT. Protein: CASSQLGATNEKLFF.

The chain uses TRBV7-2 and TRBJ2-2, with 7 bases matching TRBD2. CDR3 size: 16 residues. The junction had 10 bases not matched to a gene; V was cut back by 4 bases and J by 5 bases. Germline CDR1 is SGHTA and CDR2 is FQGNSA. CDR3 sequence reads: CASSSEGGSWTGELFF. CDR3 bases: TGTGCCAGCAGCTCAGAGGGCGGGAGTTGGACCGGGGAGCTGTTTTTT.

In DNA form, the CDR3 reads TGTGCCAGCAGCCCGGCAGGGGGATGGGGAAACACTGAAGCTTTCTTT. This codes for CASSPAGGWGNTEAFF. The V and J genes are TRBV11-2 and TRBJ1-1, with 7 bases matching TRBD1. The germline V gene has CDR1 SGHAT and CDR2 FQNNGV. V dropped 5 bases and J dropped 2; count of bases not matched to a gene: 11. The CDR3 extends over 16 amino acids.

The chain joins TRBV2 to TRBJ2-2; 7 bases map to TRBD2. With 6 bases clipped from V and 0 bases from J, the junction kept 4 bases outside the gene matches. Germline V gene lookup returns CDR1 SNHLY and CDR2 FYNNEI. This CDR3 is 15 amino acids long. The CDR3 protein is CASRGGTANTGELFF. DNA for the CDR3: TGTGCCAGCAGGGGGGGGACTGCGAACACCGGGGAGCTGTTTTTT.

This clone has just one count. The chain is built from TRBV7-2 and TRBJ1-5; D might be TRBD1 (5 bases). The CDR3 has 15 residues. The V gene lost 5 bases and the J gene lost 6 bases, with 17 bases spanning the gap. Germline assignment: CDR1 SGHTA and CDR2 FQGNSA. The CDR3 protein is CASSRGGAGGQPQHF. The CDR3 bases are TGTGCCAGCAGCCGGGGTGGGGCGGGAGGTCAGCCCCAGCATTTT.

The chain combines TRBV7-2 with TRBJ1-3; D unclear. With 5 bases removed from V and 4 bases from J, the gap between germline ends came to 12 bases. The CDR3 has 14 residues. CDR1 and CDR2 (germline): SGHTA, FQGNSA. The CDR3: CASSPGPLGNTIYF. CDR3 coding DNA: TGTGCCAGCAGCCCAGGACCGCTAGGAAACACCATATATTTT.